These T cell receptor beta chains were read from a single sample in a study of shared clonotypes between healthy human individuals. Assay used: immunoSEQ multiplex PCR; TCRdb lists only in-frame clones, some missing. The sample has fewer than 400,000 clones; approximately 79% are singletons. The source material was memory CD4+ T cells sorted from blood. These receptor sequences come from a man aged 25 to 40 in good health. CDR3s include the opening cysteine and the closing phenylalanine or tryptophan. A D gene is named only where the DNA matches it firmly. Rows may omit the clone size; those that give it use once, few, many or a size class.

V: TRBV7-9
D: -
J: TRBJ2-2
size: -
DNA: TGTGCCAGCAGACGACAGGACAGAGGAACCGGGGAGCTGTTTTTT
CDR3: CASRRQDRGTGELFF

V: TRBV7-6
D: -
J: TRBJ2-6
size: -
DNA: TGTGCCAGCAATGGGAAAACAGGGACTGGGGCCAACGTCCTGACTTTC
CDR3: CASNGKTGTGANVLTF

V: TRBV5-4
D: -
J: TRBJ2-3
size: -
DNA: TGTGCCAGCAGCTTGGATTCAGATACGCAGTATTTT
CDR3: CASSLDSDTQYF

V: TRBV5-5
D: -
J: TRBJ2-2
size: once
DNA: TGTGCCAGCAGCTTGGCAGGGCCGACCGGGGAGCTGTTTTTT
CDR3: CASSLAGPTGELFF

V: TRBV10-3
D: TRBD1
J: TRBJ1-4
size: -
DNA: TGTGCCACCAGCAAACGGACAGGGGAAGGTTGGACTCTGTTTTTT
CDR3: CATSKRTGEGWTLFF

V: TRBV15
D: -
J: TRBJ1-3
size: -
DNA: TGTGCCACCAGCAGAGATTACACTTCAGGGGCCACCATATATTTT
CDR3: CATSRDYTSGATIYF

V: TRBV19
D: TRBD2
J: TRBJ2-7
size: -
DNA: TGTGCCAGTAGTATTTCGGGTCTAGCGGAATCCTACGAGCAGTACTTC
CDR3: CASSISGLAESYEQYF

V: TRBV27
D: -
J: TRBJ2-2
size: -
DNA: TGTGCCAGTAAACCGACCCAAGGGACCGGGGAGCTGTTTTTT
CDR3: CASKPTQGTGELFF

V: TRBV6-1
D: TRBD1
J: TRBJ2-7
size: few
DNA: TGTGCCAGCAGTGAAGTAGGGACAGCAAACTACGAGCAGTACTTC
CDR3: CASSEVGTANYEQYF

V: TRBV14
D: -
J: TRBJ2-2
size: -
DNA: TGTGCCAGCAGCCCGAAGGGGAAGGGGCTCGGGGAGCTGTTTTTT
CDR3: CASSPKGKGLGELFF

V: TRBV5-1
D: -
J: TRBJ2-1
size: -
DNA: TGCGCCAGCAGCTCTGGTGCCGGCTGGGGCAACTACAATGAGCAGTTCTTC
CDR3: CASSSGAGWGNYNEQFF

V: TRBV6-5
D: -
J: TRBJ1-5
size: -
DNA: TGTGCCACCTCCAGCATCGGGGGCAATCAGCCCCAGCATTTT
CDR3: CATSSIGGNQPQHF

V: TRBV7-2
D: -
J: TRBJ1-1
size: -
DNA: TGTGCCAGCAGCGGAGGAGAAGCTTTCTTT
CDR3: CASSGGEAFF

V: TRBV4-2
D: TRBD2
J: TRBJ2-1
size: -
DNA: TGTGCCAGCAGCCAAGATCGGGGATCTAGCGGGAGCAATGAGCAGTTCTTC
CDR3: CASSQDRGSSGSNEQFF